The next 8 T cell receptor beta chains were all read from a single sample in a study of CD8 T cells in ankylosing spondylitis. Study-wide results and limits: Characteristic of ankylosing spondylitis blood, it appeared, was a TCR beta motif comprising eight highly homologous variants.

TCRdb processed the 5' RACE reads anew with MiXCR; each CDR3 protein has one entry. The table shows 700,000 or so distinct CDR3 sequences, with 19% occurring only once. These receptors lack a known antigen. Sequencing input: blood, either unsorted or a sorted T cell fraction (not recorded which). All receptors come from a male donor with ankylosing spondylitis.

The rearrangement links TRBV6-5 to TRBJ2-2; D is ambiguous. V dropped 3 bases and J dropped 3 bases, with 14 bases sitting between them. This CDR3 comprises 16 residues. Germline V gene data show CDR1 as MNHEY and CDR2 as SVGAGI. CDR3 loop: CASSYLSSRYTGELFF. For the CDR3, the DNA is TGTGCCAGCAGTTATCTCTCCTCGCGGTACACCGGGGAGCTGTTTTTT.

V usage is TRBV4-3 and J usage is TRBJ2-7; D is unclear. Germline loops: CDR1 LGHNA, CDR2 YSLEER. V shed 0 bases and J shed 3 bases, with 9 bases lying between them. The CDR3 runs 14 residues. The DNA for the CDR3 is TGCGCCAGCAGCCAAGAACTCCTCCTCTACGAGCAGTACTTC. Its translation: CASSQELLLYEQYF.

In its sample, this clonotype was seen once. This rearrangement joins TRBV7-3 to TRBJ2-3; D might be TRBD1 or TRBD2, each matching 5 bases. Germline CDR1 and CDR2: SGHTA and FQGTGA. The CDR3 length is 13 residues. V lost 4 bases and J lost 6, with 11 bases in between. CDR3 DNA sequence: TGTGCCAGCAGCTATCTAGCAGGGGATACGCAGTATTTT. Protein: CASSYLAGDTQYF.

This sequence joins TRBV12-3 or TRBV12-4 and TRBJ1-6; 9 bases line up with TRBD1. The CDR3 runs to 13 residues. The V and J ends lost 7 bases and 10 bases, in that order; junction bases with no gene match: 5. The CDR3 is CASNRDRDSPLHF. Written as DNA, the CDR3 is TGTGCCAGCAACCGGGACAGGGACTCACCCCTCCACTTT.

The CDR3 DNA is TGCAGCGTTGAGTCGGTAGCGGAGGGGTATGAGCAGTTCTTC. It specifies CSVESVAEGYEQFF. V usage is TRBV29-1 and J usage is TRBJ2-1; D is possibly TRBD2 (6 bases). Germline loops: CDR1 SQVTM, CDR2 ANQGSEA. The CDR3 extends over 14 amino acids. Trimming took off 3 bases at V and 8 bases at J, with 17 bases between the two ends.

This clonotype was seen a single time. The chain has TRBV20-1 and TRBJ2-3; 7 bases are a match to TRBD2. CDR3 length equals 14 residues. With 7 bases clipped from V and 2 bases from J, the junction kept 9 bases outside the gene matches. The germline gives CDR1 DFQATT, CDR2 SNEGSKA (reference sequence). As DNA, the CDR3 is TGCAGTGGGTTGCGGGAGACTAACACAGATACGCAGTATTTT. Translation gives CSGLRETNTDTQYF.

The V gene is TRBV7-8, the J gene TRBJ2-7, with 10 bases fitting TRBD2. V lost 3 bases, J lost 1 base, and 3 bases stayed unmatched. This CDR3 region has 15 residues. The germline gives CDR1 SGHVS, CDR2 FQNEAQ. CDR3 in amino acids: CASSLASGGSYEQYF. CDR3 nucleotides: TGTGCCAGCAGCTTGGCTAGCGGGGGATCCTACGAGCAGTACTTC.

The chain joins TRBV30 to TRBJ2-1; D is perhaps TRBD1 (5 bases). The CDR3 runs to 13 residues. CDR1 is GTSNPN, CDR2 SVGIG, per germline (reference sequence). Trimming took off 1 base at V and 7 bases at J, with 11 bases between the two ends. Here the CDR3 DNA reads TGTGCCTGGAGTGCCTCGACAGAAAATGAGCAGTTCTTC. This translates into CAWSASTENEQFF.